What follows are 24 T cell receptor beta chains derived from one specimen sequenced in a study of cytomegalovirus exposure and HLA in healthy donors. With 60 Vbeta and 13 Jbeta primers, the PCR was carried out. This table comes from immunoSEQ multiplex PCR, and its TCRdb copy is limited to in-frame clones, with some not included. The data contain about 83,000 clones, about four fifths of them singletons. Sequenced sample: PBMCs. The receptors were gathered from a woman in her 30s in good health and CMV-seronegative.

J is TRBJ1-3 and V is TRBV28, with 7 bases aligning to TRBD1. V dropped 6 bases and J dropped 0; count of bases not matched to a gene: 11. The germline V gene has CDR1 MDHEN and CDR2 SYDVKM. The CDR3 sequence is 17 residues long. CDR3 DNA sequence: TGTGCCAGCAGCCGCCCGGACAGGACCTTCTCTGGAAACACCATATATTTT. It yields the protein CASSRPDRTFSGNTIYF.

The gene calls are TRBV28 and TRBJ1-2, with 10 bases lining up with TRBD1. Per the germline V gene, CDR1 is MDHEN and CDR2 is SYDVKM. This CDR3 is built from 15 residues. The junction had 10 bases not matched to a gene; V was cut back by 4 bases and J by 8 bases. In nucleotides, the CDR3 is TGTGCCAGCAGTTGGGGGACAGGGGAGTTTGGGGGCTACACCTTC. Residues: CASSWGTGEFGGYTF.

The CDR3 reads CASSVAGREKLFF. The CDR3 DNA follows: TGTGCCAGCAGCGTAGCGGGGAGGGAAAAACTGTTTTTT. The rearrangement joins TRBV5-5 to TRBJ1-4; no firm D call. Trimming removed 4 bases at V and 8 bases at J, with 12 bases between. CDR1 is SGHKS and CDR2 is YYEKEE in the germline V gene (reference sequence). The CDR3 has 13 residues. The whole variable domain, remainder taken from reference TRBV5-5 and TRBJ1-4, is DAGVTQSPTHLIKTRGQQVTLRCSPISGHKSVSWYQQVLGQGPQFIFQYYEKEERGRGNFPDRFSARQFPNYSSELNVNALLLGDSALYLCASSVAGREKLFFGSGTQLSVL.

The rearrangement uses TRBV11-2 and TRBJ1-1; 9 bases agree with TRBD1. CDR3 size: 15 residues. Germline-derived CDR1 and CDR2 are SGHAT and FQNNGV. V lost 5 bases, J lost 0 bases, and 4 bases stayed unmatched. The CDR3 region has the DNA TGTGCCAGCAGCCCAGGGACAGGGTTGAACACTGAAGCTTTCTTT. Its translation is CASSPGTGLNTEAFF.

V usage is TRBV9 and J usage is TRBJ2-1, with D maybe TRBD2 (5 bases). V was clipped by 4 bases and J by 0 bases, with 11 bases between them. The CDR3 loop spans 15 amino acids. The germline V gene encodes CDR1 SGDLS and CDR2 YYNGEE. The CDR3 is CASSTVDSSYNEQFF. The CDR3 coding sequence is TGTGCCAGCAGCACCGTGGACTCCTCCTACAATGAGCAGTTCTTC.

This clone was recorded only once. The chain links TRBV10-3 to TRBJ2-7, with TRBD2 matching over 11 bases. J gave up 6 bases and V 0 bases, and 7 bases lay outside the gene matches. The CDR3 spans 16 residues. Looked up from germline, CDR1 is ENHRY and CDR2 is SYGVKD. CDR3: CAISESGSGREFEQYF. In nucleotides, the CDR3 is TGTGCCATCAGTGAGTCGGGTAGCGGGAGGGAGTTCGAGCAGTACTTC.

In nucleotides, the CDR3 is TGCAGGGGCGGGATGGACACTGAAGCTTTCTTT. It encodes CRGGMDTEAFF. V and J are TRBV20-1 and TRBJ1-1; D is uncertain. In germline, CDR1 is DFQATT, CDR2 SNEGSKA (reference sequence). CDR3 length: 11 residues.

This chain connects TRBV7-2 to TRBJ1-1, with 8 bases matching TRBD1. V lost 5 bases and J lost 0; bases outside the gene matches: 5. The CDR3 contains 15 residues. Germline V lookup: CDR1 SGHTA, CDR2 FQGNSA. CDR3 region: CASSPRTGMNTEAFF. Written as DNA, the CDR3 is TGTGCCAGCAGCCCGCGGACAGGGATGAACACTGAAGCTTTCTTT.

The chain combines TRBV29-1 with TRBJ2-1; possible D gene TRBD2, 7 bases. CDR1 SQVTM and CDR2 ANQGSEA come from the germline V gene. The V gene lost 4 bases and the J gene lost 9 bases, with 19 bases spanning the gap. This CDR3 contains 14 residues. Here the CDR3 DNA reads TGCAGCGTTGTCATCTTTACAGGGAGGGGTGAGCAGTTCTTC. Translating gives CSVVIFTGRGEQFF.

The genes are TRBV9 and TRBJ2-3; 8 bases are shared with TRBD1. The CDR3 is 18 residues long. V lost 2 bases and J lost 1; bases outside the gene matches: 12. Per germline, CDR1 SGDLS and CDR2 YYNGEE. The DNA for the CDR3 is TGTGCCAGCAGCGTCCTAGGTCCTACAGGGGGTCGCACAGATACGCAGTATTTT. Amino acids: CASSVLGPTGGRTDTQYF. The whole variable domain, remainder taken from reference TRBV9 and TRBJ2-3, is DSGVTQTPKHLITATGQRVTLRCSPRSGDLSVYWYQQSLDQGLQFLIQYYNGEERAKGNILERFSAQQFPDLHSELNLSSLELGDSALYFCASSVLGPTGGRTDTQYFGPGTRLTVL.

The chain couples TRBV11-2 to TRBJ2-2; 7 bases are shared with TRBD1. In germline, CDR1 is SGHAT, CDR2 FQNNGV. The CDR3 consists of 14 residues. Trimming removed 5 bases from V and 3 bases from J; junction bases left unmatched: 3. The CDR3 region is CASSPTGYTGELFF. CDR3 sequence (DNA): TGTGCCAGCAGCCCGACAGGGTACACCGGGGAGCTGTTTTTT.

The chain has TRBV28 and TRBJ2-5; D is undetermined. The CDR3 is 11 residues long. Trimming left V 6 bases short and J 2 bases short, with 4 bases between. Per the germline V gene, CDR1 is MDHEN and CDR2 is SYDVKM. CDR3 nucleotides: TGTGCCAGCAGCCTTCAAGAGACCCAGTACTTC. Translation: CASSLQETQYF.

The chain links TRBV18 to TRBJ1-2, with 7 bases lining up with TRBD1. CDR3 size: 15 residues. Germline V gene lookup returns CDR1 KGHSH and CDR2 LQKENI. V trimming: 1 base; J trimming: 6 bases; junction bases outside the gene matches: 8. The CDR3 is CASSPQGAPLNGYTF. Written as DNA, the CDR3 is TGTGCCAGCTCACCACAGGGGGCGCCCCTCAATGGCTACACCTTC.

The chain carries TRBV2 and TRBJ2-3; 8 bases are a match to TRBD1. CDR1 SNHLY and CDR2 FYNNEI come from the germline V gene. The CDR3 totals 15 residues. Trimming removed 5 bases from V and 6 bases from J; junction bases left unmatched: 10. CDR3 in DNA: TGTGCCAGCAGTTTCAGCCGGGACAGGATGGATACGCAGTATTTT. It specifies CASSFSRDRMDTQYF. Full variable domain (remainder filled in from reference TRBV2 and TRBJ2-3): EPEVTQTPSHQVTQMGQEVILRCVPISNHLYFYWYRQILGQKVEFLVSFYNNEISEKSEIFDDQFSVERPDGSNFTLKIRSTKLEDSAMYFCASSFSRDRMDTQYFGPGTRLTVL.

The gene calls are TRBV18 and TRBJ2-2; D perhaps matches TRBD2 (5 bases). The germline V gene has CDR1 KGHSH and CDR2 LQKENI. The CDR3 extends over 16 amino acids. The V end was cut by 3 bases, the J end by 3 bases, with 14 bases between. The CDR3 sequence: CASSPLRETDTGELFF. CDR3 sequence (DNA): TGTGCCAGCTCACCCCTGAGGGAGACGGACACCGGGGAGCTGTTTTTT. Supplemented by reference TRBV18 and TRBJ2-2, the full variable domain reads NAGVMQNPRHLVRRRGQEARLRCSPMKGHSHVYWYRQLPEEGLKFMVYLQKENIIDESGMPKERFSAEFPKEGPSILRIQQVVRGDSAAYFCASSPLRETDTGELFFGEGSRLTVL.

The CDR3 DNA reads TGTGCCAGCTCCGATTCGGGGGACGGTGGAAAACTGTTTTTT. This encodes CASSDSGDGGKLFF. The rearrangement links TRBV6-6 to TRBJ1-4, with a possible D match to TRBD1 (5 bases). The CDR3 consists of 14 residues. Germline CDR1 reads MNHNY; CDR2 reads SVGAGI (reference sequence). V was cut by 8 bases and J by 10 bases, with 20 bases left in between.

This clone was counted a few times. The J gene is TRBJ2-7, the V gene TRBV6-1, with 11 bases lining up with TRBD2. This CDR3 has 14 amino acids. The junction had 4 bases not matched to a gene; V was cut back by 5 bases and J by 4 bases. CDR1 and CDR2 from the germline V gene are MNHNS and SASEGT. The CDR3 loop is CASSTRLAGYEQYF. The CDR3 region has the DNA TGTGCCAGCAGTACCCGACTAGCGGGGTACGAGCAGTACTTC.

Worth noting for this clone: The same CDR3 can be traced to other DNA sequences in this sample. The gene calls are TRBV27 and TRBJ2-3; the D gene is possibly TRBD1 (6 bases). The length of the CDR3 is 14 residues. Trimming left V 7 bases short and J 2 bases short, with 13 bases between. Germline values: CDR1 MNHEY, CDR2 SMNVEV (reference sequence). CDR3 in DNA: TGTGCCAGCAAACCGACAGGACCCACAGATACGCAGTATTTT. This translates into CASKPTGPTDTQYF.

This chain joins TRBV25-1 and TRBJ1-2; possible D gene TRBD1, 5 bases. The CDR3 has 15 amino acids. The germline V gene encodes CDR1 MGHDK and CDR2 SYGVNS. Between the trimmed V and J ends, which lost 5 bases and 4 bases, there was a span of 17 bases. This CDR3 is CASSRAGPPSYGYTF. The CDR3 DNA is TGTGCCAGCAGTAGAGCAGGGCCCCCGTCCTATGGCTACACCTTC.

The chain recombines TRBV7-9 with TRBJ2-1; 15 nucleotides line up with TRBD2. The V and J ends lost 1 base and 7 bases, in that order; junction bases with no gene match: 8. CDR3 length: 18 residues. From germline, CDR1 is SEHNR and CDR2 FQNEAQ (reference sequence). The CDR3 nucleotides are TGTGCCAGCAGCTTAGAAGGGACTAGCGGGAGGTCGTGGAATGAGCAGTTCTTC. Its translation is CASSLEGTSGRSWNEQFF.

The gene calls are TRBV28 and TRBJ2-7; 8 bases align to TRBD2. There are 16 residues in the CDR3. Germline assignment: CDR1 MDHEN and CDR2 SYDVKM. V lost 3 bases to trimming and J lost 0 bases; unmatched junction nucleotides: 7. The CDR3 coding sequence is TGTGCCAGCAGTTTCACTCTAGCGGGCCTCTCCTACGAGCAGTACTTC. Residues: CASSFTLAGLSYEQYF.

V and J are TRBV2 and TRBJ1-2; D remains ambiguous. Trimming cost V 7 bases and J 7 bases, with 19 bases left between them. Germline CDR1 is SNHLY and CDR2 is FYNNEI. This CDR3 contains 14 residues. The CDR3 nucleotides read TGTGCCAGCAACCCTGCTCGGTTCAGCGGTGGCTACACCTTC. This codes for CASNPARFSGGYTF.

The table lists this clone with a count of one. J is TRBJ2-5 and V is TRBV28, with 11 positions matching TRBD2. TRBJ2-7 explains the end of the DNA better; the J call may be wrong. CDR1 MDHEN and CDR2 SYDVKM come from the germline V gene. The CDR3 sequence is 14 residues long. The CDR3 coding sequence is TGTGCCAGCAGAACTAGCGGGAGCTCCTACGAGCAGTACTTC. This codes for CASRTSGSSYEQYF.

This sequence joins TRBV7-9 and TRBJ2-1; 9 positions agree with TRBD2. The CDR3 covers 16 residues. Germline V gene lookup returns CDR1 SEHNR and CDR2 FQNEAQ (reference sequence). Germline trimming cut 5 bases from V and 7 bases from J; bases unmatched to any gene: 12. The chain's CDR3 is CASSPRGAGGGNEQFF. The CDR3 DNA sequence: TGTGCCAGCAGCCCCCGTGGGGCGGGAGGGGGGAATGAGCAGTTCTTC.